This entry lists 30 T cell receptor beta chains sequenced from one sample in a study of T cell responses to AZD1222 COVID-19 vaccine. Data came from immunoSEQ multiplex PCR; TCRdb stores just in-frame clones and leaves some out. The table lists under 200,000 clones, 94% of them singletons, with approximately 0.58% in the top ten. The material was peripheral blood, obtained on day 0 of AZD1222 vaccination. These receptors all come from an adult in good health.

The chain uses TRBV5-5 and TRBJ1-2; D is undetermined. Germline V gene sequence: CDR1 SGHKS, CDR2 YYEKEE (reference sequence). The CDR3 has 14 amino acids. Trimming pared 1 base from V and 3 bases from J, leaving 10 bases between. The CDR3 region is CASSLKGQDYGYTF. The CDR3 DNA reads TGTGCCAGCAGCTTGAAAGGGCAAGACTATGGCTACACCTTC.

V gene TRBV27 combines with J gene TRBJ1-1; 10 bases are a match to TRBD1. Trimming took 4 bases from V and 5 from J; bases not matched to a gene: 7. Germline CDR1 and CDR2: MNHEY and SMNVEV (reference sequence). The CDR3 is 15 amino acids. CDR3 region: CASSSFRGQGTEAFF. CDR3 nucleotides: TGTGCCAGCAGTTCCTTCCGGGGACAGGGGACTGAAGCTTTCTTT.

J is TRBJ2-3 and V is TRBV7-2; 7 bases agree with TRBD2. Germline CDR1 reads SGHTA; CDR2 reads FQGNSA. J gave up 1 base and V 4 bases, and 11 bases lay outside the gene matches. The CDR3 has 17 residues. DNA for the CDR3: TGTGCCAGCAGCTCCTTTTCGGGGGGAGGGGGCACAGATACGCAGTATTTT. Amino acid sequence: CASSSFSGGGGTDTQYF.

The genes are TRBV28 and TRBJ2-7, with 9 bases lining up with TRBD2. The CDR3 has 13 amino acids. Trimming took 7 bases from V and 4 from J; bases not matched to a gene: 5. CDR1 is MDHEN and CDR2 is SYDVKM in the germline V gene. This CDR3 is CASTVAGAYEQYF. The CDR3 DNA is TGTGCCAGCACCGTAGCGGGAGCTTACGAGCAGTACTTC.

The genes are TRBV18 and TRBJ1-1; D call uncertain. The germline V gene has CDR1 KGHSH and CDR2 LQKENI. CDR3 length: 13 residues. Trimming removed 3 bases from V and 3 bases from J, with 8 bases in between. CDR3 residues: CASSPTRDTEAFF. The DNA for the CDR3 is TGTGCCAGCTCACCCACAAGGGACACTGAAGCTTTCTTT.

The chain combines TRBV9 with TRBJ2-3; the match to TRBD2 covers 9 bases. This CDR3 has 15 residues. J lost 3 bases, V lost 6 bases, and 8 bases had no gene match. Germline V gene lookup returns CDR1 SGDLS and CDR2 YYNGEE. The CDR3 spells CASNPLAGTTDTQYF. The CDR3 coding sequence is TGTGCCAGCAACCCCCTAGCGGGGACTACAGATACGCAGTATTTT.

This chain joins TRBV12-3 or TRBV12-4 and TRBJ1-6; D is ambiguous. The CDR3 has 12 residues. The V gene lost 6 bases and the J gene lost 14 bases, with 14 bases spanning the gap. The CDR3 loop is CASRRARESLHF. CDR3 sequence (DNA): TGTGCCAGCAGGAGGGCCCGGGAATCCCTCCACTTT.

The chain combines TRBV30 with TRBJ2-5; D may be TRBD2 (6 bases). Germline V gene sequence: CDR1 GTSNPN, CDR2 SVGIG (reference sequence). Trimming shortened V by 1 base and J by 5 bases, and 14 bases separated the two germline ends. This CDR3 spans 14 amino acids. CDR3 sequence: CAWSAGSLGETQYF. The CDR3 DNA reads TGTGCCTGGAGTGCCGGGAGTCTCGGGGAGACCCAGTACTTC.

This CDR3 is CASSFRSLGADTQYF. CDR3 nucleotide sequence: TGTGCCAGCAGTTTTAGGTCGCTGGGGGCCGATACGCAGTATTTT. The chain joins TRBV28 to TRBJ2-3; D might be TRBD1 (6 bases). The V gene's germline CDR1 is MDHEN and CDR2 SYDVKM. The CDR3 has 15 residues. The V end lost 3 bases, the J end lost 6 bases, and 16 bases lay between the germline ends.

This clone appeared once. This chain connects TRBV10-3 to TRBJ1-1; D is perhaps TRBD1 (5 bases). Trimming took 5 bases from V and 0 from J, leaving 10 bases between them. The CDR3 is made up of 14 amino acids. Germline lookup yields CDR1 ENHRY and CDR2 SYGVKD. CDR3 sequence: CAISLTAVNTEAFF. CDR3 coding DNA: TGTGCCATCAGTTTGACAGCCGTGAACACTGAAGCTTTCTTT.

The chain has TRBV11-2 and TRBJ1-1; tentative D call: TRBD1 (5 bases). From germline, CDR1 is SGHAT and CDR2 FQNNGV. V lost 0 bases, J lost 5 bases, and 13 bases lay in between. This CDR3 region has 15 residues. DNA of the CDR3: TGTGCCAGCAGCTTAGAGCGTTTTGGGGGGACTGAAGCTTTCTTT. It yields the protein CASSLERFGGTEAFF. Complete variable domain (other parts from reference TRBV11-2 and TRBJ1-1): EAGVAQSPRYKIIEKRQSVAFWCNPISGHATLYWYQQILGQGPKLLIQFQNNGVVDDSQLPKDRFSAERLKGVDSTLKIQPAKLEDSAVYLCASSLERFGGTEAFFGQGTRLTVV.

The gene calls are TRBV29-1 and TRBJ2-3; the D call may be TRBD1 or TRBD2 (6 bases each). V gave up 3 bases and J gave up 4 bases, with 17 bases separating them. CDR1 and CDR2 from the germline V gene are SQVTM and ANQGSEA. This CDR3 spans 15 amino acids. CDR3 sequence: CSVDGLARGPDTQYF. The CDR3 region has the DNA TGCAGCGTTGACGGACTCGCTCGGGGGCCAGATACGCAGTATTTT.

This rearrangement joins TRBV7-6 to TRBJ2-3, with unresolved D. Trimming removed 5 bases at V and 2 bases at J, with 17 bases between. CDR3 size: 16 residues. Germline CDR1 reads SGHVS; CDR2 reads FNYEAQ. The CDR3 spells CASSPRLTVPTDTQYF. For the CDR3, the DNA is TGTGCCAGCAGCCCCCGGCTGACTGTTCCCACAGATACGCAGTATTTT.

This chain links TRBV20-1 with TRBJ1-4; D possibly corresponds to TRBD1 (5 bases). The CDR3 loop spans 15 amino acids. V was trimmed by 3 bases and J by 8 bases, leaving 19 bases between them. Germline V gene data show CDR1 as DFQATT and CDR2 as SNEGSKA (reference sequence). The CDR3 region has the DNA TGCAGTGCTAGTCCATGGGGCAGGAAGGTCGAAAAACTGTTTTTT. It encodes CSASPWGRKVEKLFF.

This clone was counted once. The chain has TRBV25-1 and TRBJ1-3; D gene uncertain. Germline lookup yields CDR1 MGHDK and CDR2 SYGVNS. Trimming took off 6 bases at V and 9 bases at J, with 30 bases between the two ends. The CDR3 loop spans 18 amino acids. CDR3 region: CASSSPGSVRSGSSTIYF. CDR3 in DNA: TGTGCCAGCAGCAGTCCTGGCAGCGTCCGCTCAGGCTCGAGCACCATATATTTT.

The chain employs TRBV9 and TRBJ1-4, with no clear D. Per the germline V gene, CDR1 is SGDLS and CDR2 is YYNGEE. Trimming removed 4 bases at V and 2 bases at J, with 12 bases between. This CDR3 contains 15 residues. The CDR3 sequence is CASSRSSWTNEKLFF. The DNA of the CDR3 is TGTGCCAGCAGCCGTTCATCGTGGACTAATGAAAAACTGTTTTTT.

CDR3 DNA: TGTGCCTGGGGCCGGGATCGGGCCAACGTCCTGACTTTC. It is translated as CAWGRDRANVLTF. V is TRBV30 and J is TRBJ2-6; TRBD2 is a possible D gene (5 bases). V lost 5 bases, J lost 5 bases, and 10 bases lay in between. Germline values: CDR1 GTSNPN, CDR2 SVGIG (reference sequence). This CDR3 contains 13 residues.

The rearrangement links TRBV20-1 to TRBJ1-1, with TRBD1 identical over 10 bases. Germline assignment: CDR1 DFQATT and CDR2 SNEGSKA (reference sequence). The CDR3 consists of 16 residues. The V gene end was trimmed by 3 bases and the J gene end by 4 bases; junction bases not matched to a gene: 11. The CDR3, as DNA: TGCAGTGCTAGTAAGGTGGGGACAGGGGTTTTCACTGAAGCTTTCTTT. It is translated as CSASKVGTGVFTEAFF.

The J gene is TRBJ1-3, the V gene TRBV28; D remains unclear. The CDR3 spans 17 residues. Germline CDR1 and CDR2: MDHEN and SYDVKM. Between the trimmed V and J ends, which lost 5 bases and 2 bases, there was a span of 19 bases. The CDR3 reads CASSPLTHRETGNTIYF. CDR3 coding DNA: TGTGCCAGCAGTCCATTGACCCATAGGGAGACTGGAAACACCATATATTTT.

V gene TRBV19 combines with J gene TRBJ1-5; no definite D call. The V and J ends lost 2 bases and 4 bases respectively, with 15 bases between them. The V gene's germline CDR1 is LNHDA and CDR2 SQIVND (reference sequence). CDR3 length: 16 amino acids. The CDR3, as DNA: TGTGCCAGTAGTATATACGGACGGGGTCGGAATCAGCCCCAGCATTTT. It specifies CASSIYGRGRNQPQHF. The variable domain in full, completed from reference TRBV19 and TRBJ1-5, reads DGGITQSPKYLFRKEGQNVTLSCEQNLNHDAMYWYRQDPGQGLRLIYYSQIVNDFQKGDIAEGYSVSREKKESFPLTVTSAQKNPTAFYLCASSIYGRGRNQPQHFGDGTRLSIL.

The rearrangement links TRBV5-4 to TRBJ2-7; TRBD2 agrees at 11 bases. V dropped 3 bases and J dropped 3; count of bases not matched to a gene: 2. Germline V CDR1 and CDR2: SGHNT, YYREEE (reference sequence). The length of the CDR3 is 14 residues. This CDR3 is CASSSGTSGYEQYF. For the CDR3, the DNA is TGTGCCAGCAGCTCCGGGACTAGCGGCTACGAGCAGTACTTC.

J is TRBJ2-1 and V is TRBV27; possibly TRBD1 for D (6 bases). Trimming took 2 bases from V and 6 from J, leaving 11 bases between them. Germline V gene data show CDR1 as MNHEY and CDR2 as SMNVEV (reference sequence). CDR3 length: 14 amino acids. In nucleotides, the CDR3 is TGTGCCAGCAGTTTAGGGTTCAGGGGCAATGAGCAGTTCTTC. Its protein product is CASSLGFRGNEQFF.

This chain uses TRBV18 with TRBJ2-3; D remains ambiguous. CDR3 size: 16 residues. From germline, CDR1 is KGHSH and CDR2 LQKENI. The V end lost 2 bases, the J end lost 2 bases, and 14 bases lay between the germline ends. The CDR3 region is CASSPSPMAFTDTQYF. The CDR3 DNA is TGTGCCAGCTCACCATCCCCGATGGCATTCACAGATACGCAGTATTTT.

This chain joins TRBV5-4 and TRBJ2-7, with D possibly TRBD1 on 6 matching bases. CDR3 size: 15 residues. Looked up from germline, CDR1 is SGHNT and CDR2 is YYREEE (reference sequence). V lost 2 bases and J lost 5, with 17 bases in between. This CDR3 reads CASSFAGSGTNEQYF. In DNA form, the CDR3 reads TGTGCCAGCAGCTTTGCAGGCTCCGGGACAAACGAGCAGTACTTC.

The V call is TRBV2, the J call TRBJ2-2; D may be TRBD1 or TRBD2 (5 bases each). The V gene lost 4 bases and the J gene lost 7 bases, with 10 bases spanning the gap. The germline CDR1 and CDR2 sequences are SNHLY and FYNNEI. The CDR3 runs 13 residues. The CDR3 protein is CASSVRGDGELFF. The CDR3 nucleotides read TGTGCCAGCAGTGTGAGGGGCGACGGGGAGCTGTTTTTT.

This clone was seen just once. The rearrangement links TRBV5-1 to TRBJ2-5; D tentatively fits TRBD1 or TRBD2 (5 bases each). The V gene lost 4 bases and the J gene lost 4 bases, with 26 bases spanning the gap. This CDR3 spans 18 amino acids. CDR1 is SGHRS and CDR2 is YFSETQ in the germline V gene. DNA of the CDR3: TGCGCCAGCAGCGGGGTCCCAGGCGGGCAGGGAGACGGAGAGACCCAGTACTTC. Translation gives CASSGVPGGQGDGETQYF.

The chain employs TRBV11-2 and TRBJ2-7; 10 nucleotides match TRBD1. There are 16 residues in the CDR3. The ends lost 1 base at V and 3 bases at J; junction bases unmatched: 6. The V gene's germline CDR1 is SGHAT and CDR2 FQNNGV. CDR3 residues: CASSLGSGTGVYEQYF. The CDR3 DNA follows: TGTGCCAGCAGCTTAGGGTCCGGGACAGGGGTCTACGAGCAGTACTTC.

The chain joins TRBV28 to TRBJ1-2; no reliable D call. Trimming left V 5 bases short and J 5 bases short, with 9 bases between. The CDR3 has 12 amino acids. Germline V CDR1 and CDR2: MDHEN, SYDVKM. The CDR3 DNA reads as TGTGCCAGCAGTAACGACGGGTATGGCTACACCTTC. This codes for CASSNDGYGYTF.

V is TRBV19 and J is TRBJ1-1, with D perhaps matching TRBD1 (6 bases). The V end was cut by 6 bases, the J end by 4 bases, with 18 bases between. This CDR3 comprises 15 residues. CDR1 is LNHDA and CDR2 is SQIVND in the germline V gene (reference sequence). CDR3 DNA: TGTGCCAGTAGAAACCTACAGGGTGGTGGCACTGAAGCTTTCTTT. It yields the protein CASRNLQGGGTEAFF.

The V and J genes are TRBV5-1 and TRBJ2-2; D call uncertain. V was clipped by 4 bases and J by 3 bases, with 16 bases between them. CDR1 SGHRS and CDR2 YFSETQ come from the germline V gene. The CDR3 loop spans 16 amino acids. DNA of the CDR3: TGCGCCAGCAGCCAGACGAAAGGATCTTACACCGGGGAGCTGTTTTTT. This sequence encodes CASSQTKGSYTGELFF. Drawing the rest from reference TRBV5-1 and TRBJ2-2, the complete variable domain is KAGVTQTPRYLIKTRGQQVTLSCSPISGHRSVSWYQQTPGQGLQFLFEYFSETQRNKGNFPGRFSGRQFSNSRSEMNVSTLELGDSALYLCASSQTKGSYTGELFFGEGSRLTVL.